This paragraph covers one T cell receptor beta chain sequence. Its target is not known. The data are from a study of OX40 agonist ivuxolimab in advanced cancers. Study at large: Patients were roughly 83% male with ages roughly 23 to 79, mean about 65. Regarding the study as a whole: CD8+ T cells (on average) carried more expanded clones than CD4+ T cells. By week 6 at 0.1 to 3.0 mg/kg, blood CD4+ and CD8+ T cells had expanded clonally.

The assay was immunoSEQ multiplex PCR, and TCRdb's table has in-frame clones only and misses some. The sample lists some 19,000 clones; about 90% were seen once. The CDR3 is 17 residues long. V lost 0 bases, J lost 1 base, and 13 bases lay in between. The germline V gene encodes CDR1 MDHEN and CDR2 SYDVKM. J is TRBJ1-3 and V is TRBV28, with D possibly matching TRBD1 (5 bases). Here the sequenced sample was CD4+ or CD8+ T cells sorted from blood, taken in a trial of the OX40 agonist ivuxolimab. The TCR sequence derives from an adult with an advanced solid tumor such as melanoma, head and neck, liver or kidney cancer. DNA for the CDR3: TGTGCCAGCAGTTTATGGGGGGGGATGGGGTCTGGAAACACCATATATTTT. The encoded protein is CASSLWGGMGSGNTIYF.